This is a list of T cell receptor beta chains from one sample in a study of T cells after yellow fever vaccination. Each CDR3 protein is one row after TCRdb ran MiXCR on the 5' RACE reads. Of some 340,000 distinct CDR3 sequences in the sample, about 10% were seen once. Material: CD4+ T cells sorted from PBMCs, obtained 45 days after the yellow fever booster vaccination. The receptors were gathered from a man younger than 35 who received the YFV17D yellow fever vaccine. CDR3s include the opening cysteine and the closing phenylalanine or tryptophan. The D gene is left open where the match is weak. Size tells how often a clone was seen (once, few, many) or the class of an expanded clone, and some rows leave it out.

J: TRBJ2-5
D: .
size: many
length: 13
V: TRBV7-2
CDR3: CASSLPAAETQYF
DNA: TGTGCCAGCAGCTTACCGGCAGCAGAGACCCAGTACTTC

J: TRBJ2-5
D: TRBD1
size: few
length: 15
V: TRBV6-2/TRBV6-3
CDR3: CASSYEQGSSETQYF
DNA: TGTGCCAGCAGTTACGAACAGGGGTCGAGTGAGACCCAGTACTTC

J: TRBJ2-3
D: TRBD2
size: many
length: 16
V: TRBV5-1
CDR3: CASSLSSGSSTDTQYF
DNA: TGCGCCAGCAGCTTGAGTAGCGGGAGTAGCACAGATACGCAGTATTTT

J: TRBJ1-5
D: .
size: many
length: 16
V: TRBV12-3/TRBV12-4
CDR3: CASSENRRESNQPQHF
DNA: TGTGCCAGCAGTGAGAACCGCAGGGAAAGCAATCAGCCCCAGCATTTT

J: TRBJ2-7
D: .
size: few
length: 13
V: TRBV20-1
CDR3: CSARVPTTYEQYF
DNA: TGCAGTGCTAGAGTTCCTACCACCTACGAGCAGTACTTC

J: TRBJ2-2
D: .
size: few
length: 14
V: TRBV7-2
CDR3: CASSPDLNTGELFF
DNA: TGTGCCAGCAGCCCAGACTTGAACACCGGGGAGCTGTTTTTT

J: TRBJ2-2
D: TRBD2
size: few
length: 15
V: TRBV4-3
CDR3: CASSRIAGGPGELFF
DNA: TGCGCCAGCAGCCGAATAGCGGGGGGGCCTGGGGAGCTGTTTTTT

J: TRBJ1-2
D: .
size: many
length: 14
V: TRBV6-1
CDR3: CASSEGAGSGGYTF
DNA: TGTGCCAGCAGTGAAGGCGCGGGGAGCGGCGGCTACACCTTC

J: TRBJ2-3
D: .
size: many
length: 11
V: TRBV20-1
CDR3: CSASTGETQYF
DNA: TGCAGTGCTAGTACCGGGGAGACGCAGTATTTT

J: TRBJ2-3
D: TRBD2
size: .
length: 17
V: TRBV4-2
CDR3: CASSQAWGGGAPDTQYF
DNA: TGTGCCAGCAGCCAAGCGTGGGGCGGGGGGGCCCCAGATACGCAGTATTTT

J: TRBJ1-1
D: TRBD1
size: .
length: 13
V: TRBV6-5
CDR3: CASTSQGAGEAFF
DNA: TGTGCCAGCACTTCGCAGGGGGCCGGTGAAGCTTTCTTT

J: TRBJ2-3
D: .
size: few
length: 15
V: TRBV9
CDR3: CASNPAGAGTDTQYF
DNA: TGTGCCAGCAACCCAGCTGGGGCAGGCACAGATACGCAGTATTTT

J: TRBJ1-6
D: TRBD1
size: .
length: 15
V: TRBV6-5
CDR3: CASRPQGALESPLHF
DNA: TGTGCCAGCAGGCCACAGGGGGCCCTCGAATCACCCCTCCACTTT

J: TRBJ2-6
D: .
size: many
length: 15
V: TRBV6-5
CDR3: CASRGQSSGANVLTF
DNA: TGTGCCAGCAGGGGCCAGTCCTCTGGGGCCAACGTCCTGACTTTC

J: TRBJ1-1
D: TRBD1
size: few
length: 13
V: TRBV5-1
CDR3: CASSQGATTEAFF
DNA: TGCGCCAGCAGTCAGGGGGCGACGACTGAAGCTTTCTTT

J: TRBJ2-3
D: .
size: few
length: 16
V: TRBV18
CDR3: CASSPRTLASTDTQYF
DNA: TGTGCCAGCTCACCCAGGACACTTGCTAGCACAGATACGCAGTATTTT

J: TRBJ2-7
D: TRBD1
size: few
length: 15
V: TRBV5-1
CDR3: CASSAGTVSTYEQYF
DNA: TGCGCCAGCAGCGCAGGGACAGTCTCGACCTACGAGCAGTACTTC

J: TRBJ1-5
D: .
size: .
length: 14
V: TRBV6-1
CDR3: CASDRREGNQPQHF
DNA: TGTGCCTCCGACAGGCGGGAAGGGAATCAGCCCCAGCATTTT

J: TRBJ1-2
D: .
size: few
length: 15
V: TRBV9
CDR3: CASSVEAAVNYGYTF
DNA: TGTGCCAGCAGCGTCGAAGCGGCGGTTAACTATGGCTACACCTTC

J: TRBJ2-5
D: TRBD2
size: .
length: 15
V: TRBV20-1
CDR3: CSARPWTSGEGTQYF
DNA: TGCAGTGCTAGACCTTGGACTAGCGGGGAGGGGACCCAGTACTTC

J: TRBJ2-3
D: TRBD2
size: .
length: 16
V: TRBV11-2
CDR3: CASSLGLAGATDTQYF
DNA: TGTGCCAGCAGCTTAGGACTAGCGGGGGCCACAGATACGCAGTATTTT

J: TRBJ2-3
D: .
size: few
length: 14
V: TRBV20-1
CDR3: CSARAAGSADTQYF
DNA: TGCAGTGCTAGAGCGGCGGGGTCGGCAGATACGCAGTATTTT

J: TRBJ2-5
D: TRBD2
size: many
length: 15
V: TRBV7-2
CDR3: CASSSGLAVQETQYF
DNA: TGTGCCAGCTCATCGGGACTAGCGGTGCAAGAGACCCAGTACTTC

J: TRBJ2-5
D: TRBD2
size: .
length: 17
V: TRBV7-3
CDR3: CASSLSPGGRSRETQYF
DNA: TGTGCCAGCAGCCTAAGCCCGGGGGGGCGGAGTAGAGAGACCCAGTACTTC

J: TRBJ1-6
D: .
size: .
length: 14
V: TRBV6-5
CDR3: CASSYEVFHSPLHF
DNA: TGTGCCAGCAGTTACGAAGTATTCCATTCACCCCTCCACTTT

J: TRBJ1-2
D: .
size: few
length: 13
V: TRBV4-3
CDR3: CASSQEMGIGYTF
DNA: TGCGCCAGCAGCCAAGAAATGGGGATAGGCTACACCTTC

J: TRBJ1-3
D: TRBD1
size: .
length: 15
V: TRBV6-5
CDR3: CASSYAMTGGNTIYF
DNA: TGTGCCAGCAGTTACGCCATGACAGGGGGAAACACCATATATTTT

J: TRBJ1-1
D: .
size: few
length: 13
V: TRBV7-6
CDR3: CASSPHLKAEAFF
DNA: TGTGCCAGCAGCCCTCATTTAAAGGCTGAAGCTTTCTTT

J: TRBJ2-3
D: .
size: .
length: 14
V: TRBV11-2
CDR3: CASSSSYSTDTQYF
DNA: TGTGCCAGCAGCTCCTCATACAGCACAGATACGCAGTATTTT

J: TRBJ1-6
D: .
size: .
length: 15
V: TRBV18
CDR3: CASSPPRGRNSPLHF
DNA: TGTGCCAGCTCACCTCCTAGGGGTCGAAATTCACCCCTCCACTTT

J: TRBJ2-1
D: TRBD2
size: few
length: 12
V: TRBV20-1
CDR3: CSAGGGDNEQFF
DNA: TGCAGTGCTGGGGGAGGGGACAATGAGCAGTTCTTC

J: TRBJ1-6
D: .
size: .
length: 12
V: TRBV30
CDR3: CAWSVVGSPLHF
DNA: TGTGCCTGGAGTGTGGTGGGTTCACCCCTCCACTTT

J: TRBJ1-5
D: .
size: few
length: 16
V: TRBV4-2
CDR3: CASSQGVGAIDQPQHF
DNA: TGTGCCAGCAGCCAAGGCGTAGGGGCAATAGATCAGCCCCAGCATTTT

J: TRBJ2-1
D: TRBD2
size: few
length: 15
V: TRBV5-6
CDR3: CATAVRPSGDNEQFF
DNA: TGTGCCACCGCCGTACGGCCTAGCGGCGACAATGAGCAGTTCTTC

J: TRBJ2-7
D: .
size: few
length: 13
V: TRBV5-1
CDR3: CASSFSGLYEQYF
DNA: TGCGCCAGCAGCTTTTCGGGCCTATACGAGCAGTACTTC

J: TRBJ1-1
D: .
size: .
length: 15
V: TRBV5-1
CDR3: CASSLWTAGDTEAFF
DNA: TGCGCCAGCAGCTTGTGGACTGCGGGGGACACTGAAGCTTTCTTT

J: TRBJ2-5
D: TRBD1
size: .
length: 15
V: TRBV15
CDR3: CATSRTRQGRETQYF
DNA: TGTGCCACCAGCAGGACCCGACAGGGAAGGGAGACCCAGTACTTC

J: TRBJ1-2
D: TRBD1
size: many
length: 14
V: TRBV5-1
CDR3: CASSLDRGNYGYTF
DNA: TGCGCCAGCAGCTTGGACAGGGGAAACTATGGCTACACCTTC

J: TRBJ2-1
D: TRBD2
size: many
length: 18
V: TRBV19
CDR3: CASSRLAGGLSSYNEQFF
DNA: TGTGCCAGTAGCCGTCTAGCGGGGGGTCTTAGCTCCTACAATGAGCAGTTCTTC

J: TRBJ1-1
D: .
size: many
length: 13
V: TRBV7-9
CDR3: CASSFEGGTEAFF
DNA: TGTGCCAGCAGCTTCGAAGGGGGCACTGAAGCTTTCTTT

J: TRBJ1-1
D: .
size: .
length: 15
V: TRBV4-2
CDR3: CASSQDLQGNTEVFF
DNA: TGTGCCAGCAGCCAAGATCTTCAGGGGAACACTGAAGTTTTCTTT

J: TRBJ2-4
D: .
size: few
length: 12
V: TRBV11-2
CDR3: CASSGSGLSSHF
DNA: TGTGCCAGCAGCGGGTCGGGACTCAGTTCGCACTTC

J: TRBJ2-7
D: TRBD2
size: few
length: 17
V: TRBV18
CDR3: CASSPLPLAGGPYEQYF
DNA: TGTGCCAGCTCGCCACTTCCTCTAGCGGGGGGGCCGTACGAGCAGTACTTC

J: TRBJ1-5
D: .
size: few
length: 15
V: TRBV3-1
CDR3: CASSQGSVGYQPQHF
DNA: TGTGCCAGCAGCCAAGGTTCGGTTGGTTATCAGCCCCAGCATTTT

J: TRBJ1-1
D: .
size: .
length: 15
V: TRBV20-1
CDR3: CSARHRVSGRTEAFF
DNA: TGCAGTGCTAGGCACAGGGTATCCGGACGGACTGAAGCTTTCTTT

J: TRBJ1-2
D: .
size: .
length: 12
V: TRBV5-5
CDR3: CASSLATGPYTF
DNA: TGTGCCAGCAGCTTGGCCACGGGTCCCTACACCTTC

J: TRBJ2-1
D: .
size: few
length: 13
V: TRBV3-1
CDR3: CASSQDSPNEQFF
DNA: TGTGCCAGCAGCCAAGATTCCCCAAATGAGCAGTTCTTC

J: TRBJ1-5
D: .
size: .
length: 14
V: TRBV6-2/TRBV6-3
CDR3: CASSVRDGHQPQHF
DNA: TGTGCCAGCAGTGTCCGAGACGGACATCAGCCCCAGCATTTT

J: TRBJ1-1
D: TRBD1
size: .
length: 14
V: TRBV7-2
CDR3: CASSRGQGATEAFF
DNA: TGTGCCAGCAGCCGTGGACAGGGAGCCACTGAAGCTTTCTTT

J: TRBJ2-3
D: TRBD1
size: .
length: 17
V: TRBV7-6
CDR3: CASSLSSPGQGLDTQYF
DNA: TGTGCCAGCAGTTTGTCGAGCCCGGGACAGGGTTTAGATACGCAGTATTTT

J: TRBJ2-1
D: .
size: .
length: 15
V: TRBV3-1
CDR3: CASSQGGSWNNEQFF
DNA: TGTGCCAGCAGCCAAGGTGGCAGCTGGAACAATGAGCAGTTCTTC

J: TRBJ2-7
D: .
size: many
length: 14
V: TRBV7-6
CDR3: CASSPNRNSYEQYF
DNA: TGTGCCAGCAGCCCCAACAGAAACTCCTACGAGCAGTACTTC

J: TRBJ1-2
D: .
size: many
length: 11
V: TRBV12-3/TRBV12-4
CDR3: CASRLNYGYTF
DNA: TGTGCCAGCAGGCTGAACTATGGCTACACCTTC

J: TRBJ2-3
D: .
size: many
length: 15
V: TRBV29-1
CDR3: CSVVYRRTATDTQYF
DNA: TGCAGCGTTGTGTACCGCCGGACAGCCACAGATACGCAGTATTTT

J: TRBJ1-3
D: .
size: .
length: 13
V: TRBV7-2
CDR3: CASSFQYGNTIYF
DNA: TGTGCCAGCAGCTTCCAGTATGGAAACACCATATATTTT

J: TRBJ1-5
D: TRBD1
size: .
length: 14
V: TRBV24-1
CDR3: CATSEAGGPQPQHF
DNA: TGTGCCACCAGTGAAGCAGGGGGGCCTCAGCCCCAGCATTTT

J: TRBJ2-5
D: .
size: .
length: 13
V: TRBV2
CDR3: CASSGLPQETQYF
DNA: TGTGCCAGCAGCGGACTACCTCAAGAGACCCAGTACTTC